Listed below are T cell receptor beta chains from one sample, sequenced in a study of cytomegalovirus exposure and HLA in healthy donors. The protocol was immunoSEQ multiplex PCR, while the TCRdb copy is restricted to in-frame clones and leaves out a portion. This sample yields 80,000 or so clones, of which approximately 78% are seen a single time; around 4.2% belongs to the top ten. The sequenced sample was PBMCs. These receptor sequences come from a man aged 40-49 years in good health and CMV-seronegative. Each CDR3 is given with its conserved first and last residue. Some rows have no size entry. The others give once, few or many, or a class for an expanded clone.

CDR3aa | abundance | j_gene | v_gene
CASSLDREETQYF | - | TRBJ2-5 | TRBV5-1
CASSPSGGYSNQPQHF | - | TRBJ1-5 | TRBV18
CASSLAGENYNEQFF | - | TRBJ2-1 | TRBV11-3
CATAAYTSGTDTQYF | few | TRBJ2-3 | TRBV15
CASSIFRGGEQYF | - | TRBJ2-7 | TRBV27
CASSLIQGFGTGELFF | - | TRBJ2-2 | TRBV11-2
CASRRQEYYGYTF | - | TRBJ1-2 | TRBV19
CASSVGTGGDNEKLFF | once | TRBJ1-4 | TRBV9
CASSYGTDFFYEQYF | - | TRBJ2-7 | TRBV6-5
CASSLGGTTAGTQYF | - | TRBJ2-5 | TRBV7-2
CASSPGYEQYF | - | TRBJ2-7 | TRBV7-9
CASSQRPKTLGLYYEQYF | - | TRBJ2-7 | TRBV7-2
CASSLIPGGNYGYTF | - | TRBJ1-2 | TRBV7-6
CASKRTVSTDTQYF | - | TRBJ2-3 | TRBV2
CASSLDRFYEQYF | - | TRBJ2-7 | TRBV27
CAWSVVIGGVEAFF | - | TRBJ1-1 | TRBV30
CASSLRQGRVQYF | once | TRBJ2-4 | TRBV7-7
CATTTPREYEQYF | - | - | TRBV28
CAWSTGIYEQYF | - | TRBJ2-7 | TRBV30
CATSRDTAWGGGYTF | - | TRBJ1-2 | TRBV15
CASSPPDPRGLGYTF | - | TRBJ1-2 | TRBV19
CASSHETSSYEQYF | once | TRBJ2-7 | TRBV7-9
CASSPRLVAGFETQYF | - | TRBJ2-5 | TRBV28
CASRGSGANVLTF | - | TRBJ2-6 | TRBV28
CASSWDSTSTDTQYF | - | TRBJ2-3 | TRBV28
CASSFDRGLGYTF | - | TRBJ1-2 | TRBV27
CASSPTSGAFNEQFF | - | TRBJ2-1 | TRBV27
CASSQARGIQYF | - | TRBJ2-4 | TRBV14
CASSPGTAAGELFF | - | TRBJ2-2 | TRBV27
CASSLEGGTTYEQYF | - | TRBJ2-7 | TRBV7-9
CASSLPGTTAYEQYF | - | TRBJ2-7 | TRBV5-6
CASSFLTSPVGEQFF | - | TRBJ2-1 | TRBV28
CASSRGTGGEYGYTF | - | TRBJ1-2 | TRBV5-1
CASSSGGRKGQGELFF | - | TRBJ2-2 | TRBV7-2
CASSLSGTLQETQYF | few | TRBJ2-5 | TRBV7-3
CASSGGTGGLYEQYF | - | TRBJ2-7 | TRBV4-2
CASTPTPGQGVGELFF | - | TRBJ2-2 | TRBV6-6
CASSLLGTAINEKLFF | - | TRBJ1-4 | TRBV27